Below, one TCR beta chain is given with its context. Its ends do not fully match the called genes, so a read error is possible. This PCR relied on a set of 60 Vbeta primers and 13 Jbeta primers. Sequenced by immunoSEQ multiplex PCR; TCRdb stores in-frame clones only, minus some. Seen here are 100,000 to 150,000 clones, around four fifths observed once, and the top ten hold over 15%. The CDR3 extends over 12 amino acids. In germline, CDR1 is MNHEY, CDR2 SVGAGI. The sample is drawn from a study of cytomegalovirus exposure and HLA in healthy donors. The specimen sequenced was PBMCs. The sequence derives from a man younger than 35 in good health and CMV-seropositive. The gene calls are TRBV6-5 and TRBJ2-3; D possibly corresponds to TRBD1 (5 bases). The CDR3 nucleotides are TGTGCCAGCAGAAGGGGCACAAATACGCAGTATTTT. Its translation: CASRRGTNTQYF.